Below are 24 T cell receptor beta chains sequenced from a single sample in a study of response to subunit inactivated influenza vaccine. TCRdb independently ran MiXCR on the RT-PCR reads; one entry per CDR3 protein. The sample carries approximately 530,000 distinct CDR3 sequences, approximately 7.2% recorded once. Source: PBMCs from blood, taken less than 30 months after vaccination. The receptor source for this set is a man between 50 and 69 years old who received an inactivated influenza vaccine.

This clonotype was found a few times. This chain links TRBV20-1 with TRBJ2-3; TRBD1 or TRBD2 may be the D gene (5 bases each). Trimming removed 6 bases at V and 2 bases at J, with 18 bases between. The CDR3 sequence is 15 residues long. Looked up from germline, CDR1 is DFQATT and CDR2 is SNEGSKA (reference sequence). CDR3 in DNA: TGCAGTGCAACTACGTCCGGGACGTTCACAGATACGCAGTATTTT. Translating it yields CSATTSGTFTDTQYF.

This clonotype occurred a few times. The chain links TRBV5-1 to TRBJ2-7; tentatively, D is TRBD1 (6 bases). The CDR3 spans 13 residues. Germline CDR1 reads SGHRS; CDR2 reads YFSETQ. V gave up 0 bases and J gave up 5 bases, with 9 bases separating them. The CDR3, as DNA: TGCGCCAGCAGCTTGGAACAGGGACACGAGCAGTACTTC. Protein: CASSLEQGHEQYF.

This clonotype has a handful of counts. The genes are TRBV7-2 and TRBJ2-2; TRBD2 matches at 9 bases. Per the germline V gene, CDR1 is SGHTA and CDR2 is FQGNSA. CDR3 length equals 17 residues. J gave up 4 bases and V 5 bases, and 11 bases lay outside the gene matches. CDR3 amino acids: CASSRPSGRWGTGELFF. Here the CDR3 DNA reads TGTGCCAGCAGCCGCCCGAGCGGGAGGTGGGGCACCGGGGAGCTGTTTTTT.

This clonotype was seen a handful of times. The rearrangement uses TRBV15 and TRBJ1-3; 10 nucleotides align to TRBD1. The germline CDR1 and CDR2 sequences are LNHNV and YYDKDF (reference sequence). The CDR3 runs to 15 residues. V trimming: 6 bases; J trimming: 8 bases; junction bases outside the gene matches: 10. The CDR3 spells CATRSTGTGDHTIYF. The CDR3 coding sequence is TGTGCCACCAGATCTACCGGGACAGGGGATCACACCATATATTTT.

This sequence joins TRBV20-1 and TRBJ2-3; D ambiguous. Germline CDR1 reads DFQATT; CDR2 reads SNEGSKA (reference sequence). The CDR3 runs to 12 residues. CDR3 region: CSGDSNTDTQYF. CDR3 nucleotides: TGCAGCGGAGATTCGAACACAGATACGCAGTATTTT.

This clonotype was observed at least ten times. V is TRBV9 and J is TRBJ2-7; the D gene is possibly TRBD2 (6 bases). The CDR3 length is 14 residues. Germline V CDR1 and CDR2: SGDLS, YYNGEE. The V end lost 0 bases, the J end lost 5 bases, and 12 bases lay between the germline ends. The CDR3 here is CASSVGTSRDEQYF. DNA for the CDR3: TGTGCCAGCAGCGTAGGTACTAGCAGGGACGAGCAGTACTTC.

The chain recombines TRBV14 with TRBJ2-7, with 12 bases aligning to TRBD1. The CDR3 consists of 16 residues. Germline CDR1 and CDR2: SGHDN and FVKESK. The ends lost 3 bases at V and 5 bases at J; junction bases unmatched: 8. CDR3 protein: CASSQQPGQGANEQYF. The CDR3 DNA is TGTGCCAGCAGCCAGCAGCCGGGACAGGGGGCCAACGAGCAGTACTTC.

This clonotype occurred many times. The CDR3 is CASSRTGPYEQYF. As DNA, the CDR3 is TGTGCCAGCAGTAGAACAGGGCCCTACGAGCAGTACTTC. The chain links TRBV12-3 or TRBV12-4 to TRBJ2-7, with D perhaps matching TRBD1 (6 bases). The CDR3 runs 13 residues. Trimming removed 5 bases from V and 2 bases from J, with 10 bases in between.

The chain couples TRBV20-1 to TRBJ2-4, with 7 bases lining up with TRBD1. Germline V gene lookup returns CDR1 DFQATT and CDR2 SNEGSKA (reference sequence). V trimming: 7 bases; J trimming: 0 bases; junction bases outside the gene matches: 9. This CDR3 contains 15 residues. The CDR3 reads CSVTTGTLAKNIQYF. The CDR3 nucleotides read TGCAGTGTTACGACAGGGACACTAGCCAAAAACATTCAGTACTTC.

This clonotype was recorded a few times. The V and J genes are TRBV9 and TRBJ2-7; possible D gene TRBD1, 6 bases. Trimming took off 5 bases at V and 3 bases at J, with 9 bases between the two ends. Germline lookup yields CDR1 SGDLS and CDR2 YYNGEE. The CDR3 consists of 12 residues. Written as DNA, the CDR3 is TGTGCCAGCAGTACAGGGAGCTACGAGCAGTACTTC. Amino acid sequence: CASSTGSYEQYF.

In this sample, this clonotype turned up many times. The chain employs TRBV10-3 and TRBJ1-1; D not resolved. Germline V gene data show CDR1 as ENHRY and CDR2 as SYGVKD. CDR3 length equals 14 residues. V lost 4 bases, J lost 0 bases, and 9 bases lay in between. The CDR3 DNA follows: TGTGCCATCAGTGCAATCCAGGTGAACACTGAAGCTTTCTTT. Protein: CAISAIQVNTEAFF.

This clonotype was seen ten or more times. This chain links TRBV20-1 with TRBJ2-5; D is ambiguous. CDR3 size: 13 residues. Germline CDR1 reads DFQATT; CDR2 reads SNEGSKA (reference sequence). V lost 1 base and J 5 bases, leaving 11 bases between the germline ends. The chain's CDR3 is CSARGGVVETQYF. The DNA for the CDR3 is TGCAGTGCTAGAGGCGGAGTGGTTGAGACCCAGTACTTC.

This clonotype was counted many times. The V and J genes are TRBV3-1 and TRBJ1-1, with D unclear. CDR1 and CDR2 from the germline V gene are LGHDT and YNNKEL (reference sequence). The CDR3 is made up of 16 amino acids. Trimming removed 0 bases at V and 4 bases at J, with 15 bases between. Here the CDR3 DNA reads TGTGCCAGCAGCCAAGATATACGGGTGGAAGGCACTGAAGCTTTCTTT. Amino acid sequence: CASSQDIRVEGTEAFF.

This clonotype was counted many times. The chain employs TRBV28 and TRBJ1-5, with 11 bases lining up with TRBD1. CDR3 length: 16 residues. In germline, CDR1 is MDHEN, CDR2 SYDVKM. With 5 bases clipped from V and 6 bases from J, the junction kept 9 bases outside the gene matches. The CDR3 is CASSQPGQGVIQPQHF. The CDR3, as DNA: TGTGCCAGCAGTCAGCCGGGACAGGGGGTGATTCAGCCCCAGCATTTT. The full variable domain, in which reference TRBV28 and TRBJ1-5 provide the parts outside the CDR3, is DVKVTQSSRYLVKRTGEKVFLECVQDMDHENMFWYRQDPGLGLRLIYFSYDVKMKEKGDIPEGYSVSREKKERFSLILESASTNQTSMYLCASSQPGQGVIQPQHFGDGTRLSIL.

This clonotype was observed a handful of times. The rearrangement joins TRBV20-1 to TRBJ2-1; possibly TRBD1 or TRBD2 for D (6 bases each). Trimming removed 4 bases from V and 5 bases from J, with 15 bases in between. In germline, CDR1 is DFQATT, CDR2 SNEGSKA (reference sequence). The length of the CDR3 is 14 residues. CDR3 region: CSAIRGGPNNEQFF. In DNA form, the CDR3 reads TGCAGTGCTATTCGTGGGGGGCCTAACAATGAGCAGTTCTTC.

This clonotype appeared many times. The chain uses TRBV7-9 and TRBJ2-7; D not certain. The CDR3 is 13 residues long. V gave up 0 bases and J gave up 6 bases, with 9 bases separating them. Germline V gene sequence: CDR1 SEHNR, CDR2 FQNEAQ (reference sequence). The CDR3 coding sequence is TGTGCCAGCAGCTTAGCGAGGTCAATCGAGCAGTACTTC. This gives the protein CASSLARSIEQYF.

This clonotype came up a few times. This CDR3 is CSARARTGVEAFF. CDR3 in DNA: TGCAGTGCTAGGGCGCGGACAGGGGTCGAAGCTTTCTTT. This chain links TRBV20-1 with TRBJ1-1, with TRBD1 matching over 9 bases. The ends lost 3 bases at V and 8 bases at J; junction bases unmatched: 7. Germline V gene sequence: CDR1 DFQATT, CDR2 SNEGSKA (reference sequence). This CDR3 has 13 residues.

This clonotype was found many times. CDR3 nucleotides: TGCGCCAGCAGCCCCTATGCAGGGGCGGGGAACACCGGGGAGCTGTTTTTT. Its translation is CASSPYAGAGNTGELFF. V is TRBV5-1 and J is TRBJ2-2; the D gene is possibly TRBD1 (6 bases). The CDR3 totals 17 residues. Germline V gives CDR1 SGHRS, CDR2 YFSETQ. Trimming shortened V by 4 bases and J by 1 base, and 17 bases separated the two germline ends.

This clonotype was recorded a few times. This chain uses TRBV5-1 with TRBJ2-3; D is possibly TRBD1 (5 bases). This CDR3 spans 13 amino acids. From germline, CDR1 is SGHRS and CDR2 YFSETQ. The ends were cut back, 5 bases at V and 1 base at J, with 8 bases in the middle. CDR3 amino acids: CASRGPGTDTQYF. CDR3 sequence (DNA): TGCGCCAGCAGGGGGCCGGGCACAGATACGCAGTATTTT.

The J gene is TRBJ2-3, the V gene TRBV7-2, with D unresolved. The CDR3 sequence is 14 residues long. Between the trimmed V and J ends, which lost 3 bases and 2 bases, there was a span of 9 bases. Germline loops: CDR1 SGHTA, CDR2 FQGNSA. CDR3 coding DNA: TGTGCCAGCAGCTTGAGAAAGTTCACAGATACGCAGTATTTT. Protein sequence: CASSLRKFTDTQYF.

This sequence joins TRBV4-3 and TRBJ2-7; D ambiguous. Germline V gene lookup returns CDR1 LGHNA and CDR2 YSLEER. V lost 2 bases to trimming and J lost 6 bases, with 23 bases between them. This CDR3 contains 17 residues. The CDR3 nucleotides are TGCGCCAGCAGCCAAAAGTATAACGCGGCGCAGATGCCCGAGCAGTACTTC. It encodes CASSQKYNAAQMPEQYF.

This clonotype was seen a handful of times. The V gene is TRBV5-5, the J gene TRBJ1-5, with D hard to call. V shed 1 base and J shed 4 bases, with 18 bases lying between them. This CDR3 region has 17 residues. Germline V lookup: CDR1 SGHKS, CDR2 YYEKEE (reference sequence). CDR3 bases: TGTGCCAGCAGCTTGACAGTTACGGAACTAGCAAATCAGCCCCAGCATTTT. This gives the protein CASSLTVTELANQPQHF.

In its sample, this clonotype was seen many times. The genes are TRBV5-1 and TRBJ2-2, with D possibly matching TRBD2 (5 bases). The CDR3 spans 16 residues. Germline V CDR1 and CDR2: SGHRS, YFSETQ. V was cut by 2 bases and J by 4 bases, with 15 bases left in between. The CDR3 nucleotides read TGCGCCAGCAGCTTCAACATGGATCGGGGCACCGGGGAGCTGTTTTTT. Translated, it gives CASSFNMDRGTGELFF.

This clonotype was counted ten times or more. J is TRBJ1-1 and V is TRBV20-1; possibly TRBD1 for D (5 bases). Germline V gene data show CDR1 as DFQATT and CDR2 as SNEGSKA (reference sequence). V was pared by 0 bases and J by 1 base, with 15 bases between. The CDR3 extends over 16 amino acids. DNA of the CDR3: TGCAGTGCTAGAGATTCAGGGATTATGAGGAACACTGAAGCTTTCTTT. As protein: CSARDSGIMRNTEAFF.